A selection of T cell receptor beta chains follows, all from one sample in a study of cytomegalovirus exposure and HLA in healthy donors. The data were produced by immunoSEQ multiplex PCR, yet TCRdb's version contains in-frame clones alone and is incomplete. This sample has over 250,000 clones; about nine tenths occur once, and the top ten carry roughly 1.2%. Sequencing was performed on PBMCs. These receptor sequences come from a woman in her twenties or thirties in good health and CMV-seropositive. CDR3s include the opening cysteine and the closing phenylalanine or tryptophan. Each record gives: D gene, V gene, J gene, clone size, CDR3 protein, CDR3 DNA. A D gene is named only where the DNA matches it firmly. For some rows the clone size is stated as once, few or many, or as a class when expanded; others skip it.

D: NA; V: TRBV18; J: TRBJ1-6; size: NA; CDR3: CASSPNLAGEPLHF; DNA: TGTGCCAGCTCACCAAATTTGGCAGGGGAACCCCTCCACTTT
D: TRBD1; V: TRBV25-1; J: TRBJ1-5; size: many; CDR3: CASSQGGQGGNQPQHF; DNA: TGTGCCAGCAGTCAAGGGGGACAGGGGGGCAATCAGCCCCAGCATTTT
D: NA; V: TRBV6-1; J: TRBJ2-2; size: NA; CDR3: CASSEVGGPKTKPIGELFF; DNA: TGTGCCAGCAGTGAAGTTGGCGGCCCTAAGACCAAGCCTATCGGGGAGCTGTTTTTT
D: NA; V: TRBV5-1; J: TRBJ2-2; size: NA; CDR3: CASSLDLGAGELFF; DNA: TGCGCCAGCAGCTTGGACTTAGGTGCCGGGGAGCTGTTTTTT
D: TRBD2; V: TRBV4-2; J: TRBJ2-1; size: once; CDR3: CASSQEYASSGGVGMNNEQFF; DNA: TGTGCCAGCAGCCAAGAATATGCGTCTAGCGGGGGGGTTGGTATGAACAATGAGCAGTTCTTC
D: NA; V: TRBV4-2; J: TRBJ1-1; size: NA; CDR3: CASSLDFTEAFF; DNA: TGTGCCAGCAGCCTGGACTTTACTGAAGCTTTCTTT
D: TRBD1; V: TRBV10-3; J: TRBJ2-7; size: few; CDR3: CAISGTGDEQYF; DNA: TGTGCCATCTCCGGGACAGGGGACGAGCAGTACTTC
D: TRBD2; V: TRBV28; J: TRBJ2-7; size: NA; CDR3: CASSQRLAGYEQYF; DNA: TGTGCCAGCAGTCAAAGACTAGCGGGATACGAGCAGTACTTC
D: TRBD1; V: TRBV5-8; J: TRBJ1-4; size: NA; CDR3: CASSKGQGGEKLFF; DNA: TGTGCCAGCAGCAAGGGACAGGGCGGCGAAAAACTGTTTTTT
D: TRBD1; V: TRBV5-1; J: TRBJ1-1; size: NA; CDR3: CASSPWEGASHTEAFF; DNA: TGCGCCAGCAGCCCCTGGGAGGGGGCCTCGCACACTGAAGCTTTCTTT
D: NA; V: TRBV7-2; J: TRBJ2-7; size: NA; CDR3: CASSSGGVYEQYF; DNA: TGTGCCAGCAGCTCAGGGGGGGTCTACGAGCAGTACTTC
D: NA; V: TRBV7-6; J: TRBJ1-1; size: NA; CDR3: CASSLGGGKPFF; DNA: TGTGCCAGCAGCTTAGGAGGGGGAAAGCCTTTCTTT
D: NA; V: TRBV5-1; J: TRBJ1-5; size: NA; CDR3: CASSLASGDGQPQHF; DNA: TGCGCCAGCAGCTTGGCATCAGGGGACGGCCAGCCCCAGCATTTT
D: TRBD2; V: TRBV11-3; J: TRBJ2-1; size: NA; CDR3: CASSLDSAGEAEQFF; DNA: TGTGCCAGCAGCTTAGATTCAGCGGGAGAGGCTGAGCAGTTCTTC
D: TRBD2; V: TRBV28; J: TRBJ2-3; size: NA; CDR3: CASQTSGTSWVADTQYF; DNA: TGTGCCAGCCAGACTAGCGGGACATCTTGGGTTGCAGATACGCAGTATTTT
D: NA; V: TRBV28; J: TRBJ2-5; size: NA; CDR3: CASTEARPETQYF; DNA: TGTGCCAGCACCGAGGCCCGACCGGAGACCCAGTACTTC
D: NA; V: TRBV18; J: TRBJ1-1; size: NA; CDR3: CASSQTENTEAFF; DNA: TGTGCCAGCTCACAAACAGAGAACACTGAAGCTTTCTTT
D: NA; V: TRBV5-1; J: TRBJ2-1; size: NA; CDR3: CASSLSGTGHNEQFF; DNA: TGCGCCAGCAGCTTGTCCGGGACTGGCCATAATGAGCAGTTCTTC
D: TRBD2; V: TRBV28; J: TRBJ2-1; size: NA; CDR3: CASSLAGGSVEQFF; DNA: TGTGCCAGCAGTCTAGCGGGAGGGTCTGTTGAGCAGTTCTTC
D: TRBD1; V: TRBV29-1; J: TRBJ1-2; size: NA; CDR3: CSVLTGEGGYTF; DNA: TGCAGCGTCTTAACAGGGGAGGGTGGCTACACCTTC
D: TRBD1; V: TRBV27; J: TRBJ1-2; size: NA; CDR3: CASSSRTGGDYGYTF; DNA: TGTGCCAGCAGTTCCCGGACAGGGGGCGACTATGGCTACACCTTC
D: NA; V: TRBV6-5; J: TRBJ2-5; size: NA; CDR3: CASSYGKTQYF; DNA: TGTGCCAGCAGTTACGGAAAGACCCAGTACTTC
D: NA; V: TRBV5-1; J: TRBJ2-7; size: NA; CDR3: CASSSGLDKFKEQYF; DNA: TGCGCCAGCAGCTCCGGCCTGGACAAGTTTAAAGAGCAGTACTTC
D: NA; V: TRBV7-9; J: TRBJ1-5; size: NA; CDR3: CASSLGGTLNSNQPQHF; DNA: TGTGCCAGCAGCTTAGGGGGCACTCTCAATAGCAATCAGCCCCAGCATTTT
D: NA; V: TRBV5-1; J: TRBJ2-3; size: NA; CDR3: CASSLELPSDTQYF; DNA: TGCGCCAGCAGCTTGGAACTGCCGTCGGATACGCAGTATTTT
D: NA; V: TRBV9; J: TRBJ2-3; size: NA; CDR3: CASSVDGPPQDTQYF; DNA: TGTGCCAGCAGCGTAGACGGACCCCCTCAAGATACGCAGTATTTT
D: TRBD2; V: TRBV6-6; J: TRBJ2-1; size: NA; CDR3: CASSSGGSSYNEQFF; DNA: TGTGCCAGCAGTTCGGGCGGGAGCTCCTACAATGAGCAGTTCTTC
D: TRBD2; V: TRBV7-2; J: TRBJ2-7; size: NA; CDR3: CASSLRGTSRHEQYF; DNA: TGTGCCAGCAGCCTAAGGGGGACTAGCAGACACGAGCAGTACTTC